The sequence of this TCR beta chain was determined in a study of shared clonotypes between healthy human individuals. General study points: A few donors shared about 4.5% of their naive CD4 clonotypes. The researchers took only blood, and tissue repertoires probably look different. Limitation of the genetic and exposure-history diversity represented came from the few donors.

Trimming took 4 bases from V and 8 from J, leaving 9 bases between them. The length of the CDR3 is 12 residues. The germline gives CDR1 WNHNN, CDR2 SYGVQD (reference sequence). Positive CCR7 selection of CD45RO-negative cells yielded the naive CD8 cells, and terminally differentiated effector memory CD45RA+ cells were excluded. A word on this clone: Its antigen is still unknown.

The repertoire was sequenced with immunoSEQ multiplex PCR; TCRdb's copy has only in-frame clones and lacks some. This sample yields about 2.1 million clones, of which about 93% are seen a single time; approximately 1.7% belongs to the top ten. The receptor's source is a man aged 18 to 30 in good health. Some clones in this sample may be carry-over from other donors' samples. Specimen: naive CD8+ T cells from PBMCs. The chain joins TRBV10-1 to TRBJ2-1; TRBD2 is a possible D gene (5 bases). The CDR3 spells CASSGGLDEQFF. In DNA form, the CDR3 reads TGCGCCAGCAGTGGCGGGTTGGATGAGCAGTTCTTC.